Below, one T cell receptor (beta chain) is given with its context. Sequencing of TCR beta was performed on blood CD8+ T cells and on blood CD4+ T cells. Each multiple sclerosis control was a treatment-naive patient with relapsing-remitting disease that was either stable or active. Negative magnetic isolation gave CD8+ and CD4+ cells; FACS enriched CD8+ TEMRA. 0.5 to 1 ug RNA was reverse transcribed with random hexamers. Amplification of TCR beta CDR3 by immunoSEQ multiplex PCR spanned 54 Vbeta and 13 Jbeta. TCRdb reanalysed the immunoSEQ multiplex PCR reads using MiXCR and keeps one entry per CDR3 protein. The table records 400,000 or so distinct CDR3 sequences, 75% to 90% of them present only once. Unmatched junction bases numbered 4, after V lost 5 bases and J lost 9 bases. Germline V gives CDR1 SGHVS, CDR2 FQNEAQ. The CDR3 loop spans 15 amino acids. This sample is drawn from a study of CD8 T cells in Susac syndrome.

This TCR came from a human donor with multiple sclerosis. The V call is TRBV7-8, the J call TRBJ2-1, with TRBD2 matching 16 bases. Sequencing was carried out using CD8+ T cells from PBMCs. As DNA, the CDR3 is TGTGCCAGCAGCGCGGGGACTAGCGGGGGGGTTGAGCAGTTCTTC. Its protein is CASSAGTSGGVEQFF. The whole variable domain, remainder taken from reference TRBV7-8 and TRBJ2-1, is GAGVSQSPRYKVAKRGQDVALRCDPISGHVSLFWYQQALGQGPEFLTYFQNEAQLDKSGLPSDRFFAERPEGSVSTLKIQRTQQEDSAVYLCASSAGTSGGVEQFFGPGTRLTVL.